This T cell receptor beta chain appears in the sequencing data of a study of vaccination effects on CD4 cells after COVID-19. Measured with immunoSEQ multiplex PCR; TCRdb has only the in-frame clones, and not every one. The data hold roughly 25,000 clones, with over 70% observed a single time. This clone was counted between two and nine times. Its antigen is currently unknown. Expansion with viral peptide pools was applied to antigen-specific CD4+ T cells by the ViraFEST assay prior to sequencing. Subsequent to about 10 days of culture, CD4+ T cells were isolated. Each participant was administered two doses of either the BNT162b2 or the mRNA-1273 vaccine. For each well, some 2 million PBMC were cultured with 10 IU/ml IL-2 and around 9.6 ug/ml peptides. Germline V gives CDR1 SGDLS, CDR2 YYNGEE. The CDR3 runs 14 residues. V was shortened by 1 base and J by 6 bases, with 14 bases between the two germline ends.

This specimen was CD4+ T cells from PBMCs cultured with SARS-CoV-2 spike peptides, taken after COVID-19 vaccination. This sequence was found in a human donor who received a COVID-19 vaccine. The chain uses TRBV9 and TRBJ2-7, with D tentatively TRBD2 (6 bases). The CDR3 DNA is TGTGCCAGCAGCGTACTCGCGGGGCAGGGCGAGCAGTACTTC. Translation gives CASSVLAGQGEQYF. Full variable domain (remainder filled in from reference TRBV9 and TRBJ2-7): DSGVTQTPKHLITATGQRVTLRCSPRSGDLSVYWYQQSLDQGLQFLIQYYNGEERAKGNILERFSAQQFPDLHSELNLSSLELGDSALYFCASSVLAGQGEQYFGPGTRLTVT.